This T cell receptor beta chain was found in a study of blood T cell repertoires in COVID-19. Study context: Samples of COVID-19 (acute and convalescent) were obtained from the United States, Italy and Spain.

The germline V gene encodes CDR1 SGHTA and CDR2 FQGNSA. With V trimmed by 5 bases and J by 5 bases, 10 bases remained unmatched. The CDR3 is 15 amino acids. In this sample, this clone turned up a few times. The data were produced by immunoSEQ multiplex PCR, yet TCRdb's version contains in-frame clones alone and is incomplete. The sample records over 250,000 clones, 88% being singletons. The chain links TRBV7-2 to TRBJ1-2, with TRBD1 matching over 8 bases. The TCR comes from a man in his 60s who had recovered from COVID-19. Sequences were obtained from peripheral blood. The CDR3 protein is CASSVTGQARYGYTF. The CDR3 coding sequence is TGTGCCAGCAGCGTGACGGGACAGGCAAGATATGGCTACACCTTC.